This T cell receptor beta chain comes out of a study of graft-versus-host responses after intestinal transplantation. At the level of the study: All of the recipients had induction that used anti-thymocyte globulin, then tacrolimus and steroids for approximately 3 years.

The germline gives CDR1 MNHNS, CDR2 SASEGT. V lost 4 bases and J 7 bases, leaving 22 bases between the germline ends. The CDR3 loop spans 16 amino acids. Data came from immunoSEQ multiplex PCR; TCRdb stores just in-frame clones and leaves some out. The sample comprises 65,000 to 85,000 clones, 87% of which are singletons, and roughly 8% rests with the top ten. With regard to this clone: Antigen specificity is unknown.

The starting material was unstimulated CD8+ T cells sorted from spleen or lymph node cells, obtained before transplant. The TCR comes from a human donor who was the organ donor for an intestinal transplant. The J gene is TRBJ1-2, the V gene TRBV6-1; D gene unclear. The CDR3 DNA follows: TGTGCCAGCAGTGCCCTCCCAGAGGCCGGGTGGAGTGGCTACACCTTC. As protein: CASSALPEAGWSGYTF.